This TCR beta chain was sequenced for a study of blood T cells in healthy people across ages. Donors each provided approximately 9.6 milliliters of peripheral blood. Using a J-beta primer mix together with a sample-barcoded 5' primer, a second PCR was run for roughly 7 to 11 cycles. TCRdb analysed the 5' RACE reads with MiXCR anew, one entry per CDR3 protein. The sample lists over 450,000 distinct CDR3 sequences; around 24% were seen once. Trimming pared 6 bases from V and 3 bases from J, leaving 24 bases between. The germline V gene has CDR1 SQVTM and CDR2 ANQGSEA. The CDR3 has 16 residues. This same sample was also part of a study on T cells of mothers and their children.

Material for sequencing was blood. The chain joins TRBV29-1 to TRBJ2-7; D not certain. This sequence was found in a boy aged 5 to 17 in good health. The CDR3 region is CSVVGVSSANLYEQYF. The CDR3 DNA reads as TGCAGCGTCGTCGGTGTATCATCCGCGAACCTCTACGAGCAGTACTTC.